This TCR beta chain was sequenced during a study of T cell changes during pregnancy in multiple sclerosis (dated by TCRdb to the late 2010s). With respect to the entire study: The study looked at changes in the T cell repertoire across pregnancy in women with multiple sclerosis.

Ends trimmed: V by 5 bases, J by 0 bases; bases unmatched to a gene: 10. The germline V gene yields LGHNA for CDR1 and YSLEER for CDR2. Including the terminal cysteine and phenylalanine, the CDR3 comprises 18 residues. Here the CDR3 DNA is all that survives: 54 bases in frame from base 1. A note on this clone: No antigen is known for it. No base quality values were provided; no much bigger clone lies one nucleotide off.

The protocol used for the library was the immunoSEQ multiplex PCR assay. TCRdb stores this immuneACCESS table with in-frame sequences only. Part of the clones is absent; in the studies checked, under half of the shortfall reflects unresolved V genes, and no reason is known for the rest. The sample records 50,000 to 65,000 clones, 80% to 95% of which are singletons. The top ten clones comprise 2.5% to 3.5% of the sample. The material was CD8+ T cells from peripheral blood mononuclear cells, obtained in the second trimester of pregnancy. The rearrangement joined TRBV4-3 to TRBJ2-7; 13 bases in the junction line up with TRBD2. The source is a female donor with multiple sclerosis, enrolled in a pregnancy study. The CDR3 is CASSFGLAGEGPSYEQYF. The nucleotide sequence is TGCGCCAGCAGCTTCGGACTAGCGGGAGAGGGACCCTCCTACGAGCAGTACTTC.